The rows below give T cell receptor beta chains drawn from one sample of a study of blood T cell repertoires in COVID-19. Repertoires were generated with immunoSEQ multiplex PCR, while TCRdb's copy carries only in-frame clones and drops some. In the table there are roughly 400,000 clones, 91% of which are singletons. The source material was PBMCs or T cells enriched from blood (not recorded which). Receptors were obtained from a woman aged 40 to 55 who had been exposed to COVID-19. CDR3s include the opening cysteine and the closing phenylalanine or tryptophan. A D gene is named only where the DNA matches it firmly. Clone size is given for some rows only: seen once, a few or many times, or a class if the clone is expanded.

>.|15|TRBD1|TRBJ2-3|TRBV5-4
CASSRDSQSTDTQYF
TGTGCCAGCAGCCGGGACAGTCAAAGCACAGATACGCAGTATTTT
>.|15|TRBD1|TRBJ2-5|TRBV19
CASTLTGGGLETQYF
TGTGCCAGTACTTTGACAGGGGGCGGTTTAGAGACCCAGTACTTC
>.|15|.|TRBJ2-1|TRBV6-4
CASRPTNQGGNEQFF
TGTGCCAGCAGGCCAACGAATCAGGGCGGCAATGAGCAGTTCTTC
>.|12|.|TRBJ2-5|TRBV24-1
CATRTGSGTQYF
TGTGCCACCAGGACAGGATCGGGGACCCAGTACTTC
>.|11|.|TRBJ2-7|TRBV6-5
CASSYRYEQYF
TGTGCCAGCAGTTATCGCTACGAGCAGTACTTC
>.|13|.|TRBJ2-5|TRBV14
CASSLRLQETQYF
TGTGCCAGCAGCCTCAGGCTCCAAGAGACCCAGTACTTC
>.|18|TRBD2|TRBJ2-5|TRBV24-1
CATSAVSGSSGGGETQYF
TGTGCCACCAGTGCCGTGTCCGGGTCTAGCGGGGGAGGAGAGACCCAGTACTTC
>.|15|.|TRBJ1-3|TRBV7-2
CASSPPGTLSNTIYF
TGTGCCAGCAGCCCACCTGGGACACTTTCAAACACCATATATTTT
>.|16|TRBD2|TRBJ2-1|TRBV15
CATSRQLAGGYNEQFF
TGTGCCACCAGCAGACAACTAGCGGGAGGATACAATGAGCAGTTCTTC
>once|14|.|TRBJ1-2|TRBV5-4
CASSPGGDGYGYTF
TGTGCCAGCAGCCCCGGGGGAGATGGGTATGGCTACACCTTC
>.|18|.|TRBJ1-1|TRBV4-2
CASSQGFAASDGNTEAFF
TGTGCCAGCAGCCAAGGATTCGCGGCTAGCGACGGGAACACTGAAGCTTTCTTT
>.|12|.|TRBJ2-7|TRBV2
CASRDRLYEQYF
TGTGCCAGCAGGGACAGATTATACGAGCAGTACTTC
>.|18|.|TRBJ2-3|TRBV24-1
CATSLNRVPVPTADTQYF
TGTGCCACCAGTCTAAACAGGGTACCAGTCCCCACTGCAGATACGCAGTATTTT
>.|17|.|TRBJ2-1|TRBV21-1
CASSKRGSGVTNNEQFF
TGTGCCAGCAGCAAAAGGGGAAGCGGGGTAACTAACAATGAGCAGTTCTTC
>.|13|TRBD1|TRBJ1-2|TRBV9
CASSARDRKGYTF
TGTGCCAGCAGCGCCCGGGACAGGAAAGGCTACACCTTC
>.|16|TRBD2|TRBJ2-4|TRBV5-6
CASSALGGKEENIQYF
TGTGCCAGCAGCGCCCTCGGGGGGAAGGAGGAAAACATTCAGTACTTC
>.|15|TRBD1|TRBJ2-7|TRBV10-2
CASSAGQGASYEQYF
TGCGCCAGCAGCGCGGGACAGGGGGCTTCCTACGAGCAGTACTTC